Each of the 22 T cell receptor beta chains below was sequenced from the same sample in a study of monozygotic twins with inflammatory bowel disease. Reanalyzing the 5' RACE reads, TCRdb keeps one entry per CDR3 protein, without DNA. The table lists hundreds of thousands of distinct CDR3 sequences, with roughly 2.2% in the top ten. The specimen was blood. These receptors were taken from a human donor with ulcerative colitis or Crohn's disease, or a healthy co-twin of an affected twin (not recorded which).

V is TRBV9 and J is TRBJ2-2. In germline, CDR1 is SGDLS, CDR2 YYNGEE. CDR3 length: 15 residues. CDR3 amino acids: CASSVEPGGTGELFF.

The CDR3 reads CSARDEGTEAFF. This sequence joins TRBV20-1 and TRBJ1-1. The CDR3 is made up of 12 amino acids. In germline, CDR1 is DFQATT, CDR2 SNEGSKA (reference sequence).

The CDR3 spells CSAPSGVNTEAFF. The chain links TRBV20-1 to TRBJ1-1. The germline gives CDR1 DFQATT, CDR2 SNEGSKA (reference sequence). This CDR3 spans 13 amino acids.

The chain joins TRBV29-1 to TRBJ2-7; TCRdb indicates TRBD1, and absent DNA this call remains unverified. This CDR3 has 14 amino acids. CDR1 and CDR2 (germline): SQVTM, ANQGSEA. CDR3 amino acids: CSVGVMGTWREQYF.

The J gene is TRBJ2-1, the V gene TRBV5-6; TCRdb lists TRBD2, though no DNA is available to test this call. This CDR3 region has 17 residues. CDR1 is SGHDT, CDR2 YYEEEE, per germline. The CDR3 region is CASSLWTSGISSDEQFF. The entire variable domain, with the rest obtained from reference TRBV5-6 and TRBJ2-1, is as follows: DAGVTQSPTHLIKTRGQQVTLRCSPKSGHDTVSWYQQALGQGPQFIFQYYEEEERQRGNFPDRFSGHQFPNYSSELNVNALLLGDSALYLCASSLWTSGISSDEQFFGPGTRLTVL.

The chain employs TRBV4-1 and TRBJ1-1; TCRdb selects TRBD1, and the lack of DNA leaves this call unchecked. CDR3 length: 14 residues. Germline loops: CDR1 MGHRA, CDR2 YSYEKL. CDR3 loop: CASSHDRANTEAFF.

This rearrangement joins TRBV4-3 to TRBJ2-5; the D gene TCRdb calls, TRBD1, cannot be checked with no DNA. Germline V lookup: CDR1 LGHNA, CDR2 YSLEER. The CDR3 length is 14 residues. The CDR3 here is CASSQEGREETQYF.

The rearrangement uses TRBV15 and TRBJ2-7; the TCRdb call, TRBD1, lacks DNA for checking. This CDR3 contains 17 residues. Germline loops: CDR1 LNHNV, CDR2 YYDKDF (reference sequence). CDR3 region: CATSREAGGLKTYEQYF.

This rearrangement joins TRBV28 to TRBJ1-1. The CDR3 runs to 13 residues. Germline-derived CDR1 and CDR2 are MDHEN and SYDVKM. CDR3 protein: CASSLYENTEAFF. Drawing the rest from reference TRBV28 and TRBJ1-1, the complete variable domain is DVKVTQSSRYLVKRTGEKVFLECVQDMDHENMFWYRQDPGLGLRLIYFSYDVKMKEKGDIPEGYSVSREKKERFSLILESASTNQTSMYLCASSLYENTEAFFGQGTRLTVV.

The chain employs TRBV5-4 and TRBJ2-3; TCRdb's assignment of TRBD2 cannot be checked, as there is no DNA. Germline CDR1 and CDR2: SGHNT and YYREEE (reference sequence). The CDR3 runs 16 residues. The CDR3 here is CASSGDSGRVADTQYF. Supplemented by reference TRBV5-4 and TRBJ2-3, the full variable domain reads ETGVTQSPTHLIKTRGQQVTLRCSSQSGHNTVSWYQQALGQGPQFIFQYYREEENGRGNFPPRFSGLQFPNYSSELNVNALELDDSALYLCASSGDSGRVADTQYFGPGTRLTVL.

The V gene is TRBV7-9, the J gene TRBJ2-3; with no DNA, the TCRdb D assignment of TRBD1 cannot be verified. Germline V CDR1 and CDR2: SEHNR, FQNEAQ (reference sequence). The CDR3 spans 16 residues. CDR3 sequence reads: CASSFYFLTGSDTQYF.

The rearrangement joins TRBV4-3 to TRBJ2-4. The CDR3 has 15 amino acids. CDR1 LGHNA and CDR2 YSLEER come from the germline V gene. CDR3 loop: CASSQDRAKQNIQYF.

This sequence joins TRBV7-2 and TRBJ2-3; TCRdb outputs TRBD1, but without DNA this stays unchecked. The length of the CDR3 is 15 residues. Germline V CDR1 and CDR2: SGHTA, FQGNSA. This CDR3 is CASSSPYGGVDTQYF. Full variable domain (remainder filled in from reference TRBV7-2 and TRBJ2-3): GAGVSQSPSNKVTEKGKDVELRCDPISGHTALYWYRQSLGQGLEFLIYFQGNSAPDKSGLPSDRFSAERTGGSVSTLTIQRTQQEDSAVYLCASSSPYGGVDTQYFGPGTRLTVL.

The genes are TRBV29-1 and TRBJ2-1; TCRdb selects TRBD2, and the lack of DNA leaves this call unchecked. Per the germline V gene, CDR1 is SQVTM and CDR2 is ANQGSEA. This CDR3 is 14 amino acids long. CDR3 residues: CSVTSGFSYNEQFF.

The rearrangement joins TRBV18 to TRBJ2-1; TCRdb gives TRBD1 as the D gene, but with no DNA this cannot be confirmed. The CDR3 totals 13 residues. Looked up from germline, CDR1 is KGHSH and CDR2 is LQKENI. This CDR3 is CASSMGGNVEQFF. The variable domain in full, completed from reference TRBV18 and TRBJ2-1, reads NAGVMQNPRHLVRRRGQEARLRCSPMKGHSHVYWYRQLPEEGLKFMVYLQKENIIDESGMPKERFSAEFPKEGPSILRIQQVVRGDSAAYFCASSMGGNVEQFFGPGTRLTVL.

This sequence joins TRBV30 and TRBJ1-1; TCRdb selects TRBD1, and the lack of DNA leaves this call unchecked. This CDR3 contains 13 residues. Per germline, CDR1 GTSNPN and CDR2 SVGIG (reference sequence). The CDR3 loop reads CAFGDVPYTGAFF.

This rearrangement joins TRBV6-2 or TRBV6-3 to TRBJ2-2; TCRdb gives TRBD2 as the D gene, but with no DNA this cannot be confirmed. The CDR3 has 16 residues. Per germline, CDR1 MNHEY and CDR2 SVGEGT. The CDR3 loop is CASSIRGGSTTGELFF.

V usage is TRBV5-1 and J usage is TRBJ2-1; there is no DNA to check the TCRdb D call of TRBD1. Germline V gene sequence: CDR1 SGHRS, CDR2 YFSETQ. This CDR3 spans 16 amino acids. The CDR3 sequence is CASSFAGGPYYNEQFF.

The CDR3 region is CASSSTRGGYNEQFF. This sequence joins TRBV11-2 and TRBJ2-1; TCRdb calls TRBD2, which cannot be checked without DNA. This CDR3 is 15 amino acids long. Looked up from germline, CDR1 is SGHAT and CDR2 is FQNNGV.

This chain joins TRBV27 and TRBJ2-2; TCRdb names TRBD1, which stays unverified in the absence of DNA. This CDR3 region has 15 residues. In germline, CDR1 is MNHEY, CDR2 SMNVEV (reference sequence). The CDR3: CASSGTGRSTGELFF.

V usage is TRBV2 and J usage is TRBJ2-1; without DNA, the TCRdb call of TRBD1 cannot be checked. This CDR3 has 15 residues. From germline, CDR1 is SNHLY and CDR2 FYNNEI. The CDR3 sequence: CASSGDRAAYNEQFF.

CDR3 sequence: CATSSGEDNEQFF. This chain uses TRBV24-1 with TRBJ2-1; TCRdb gives TRBD2 as the D gene, but with no DNA this cannot be confirmed. Per germline, CDR1 KGHDR and CDR2 SFDVKD. The CDR3 runs to 13 residues.